This TCR beta chain was sequenced during a study of T cells in Graves' hyperthyroidism and ophthalmopathy (dated by TCRdb to about 2019). Study-level background: Peripheral blood samples were taken at initial diagnosis, before any treatment was given. To identify distinguishing TCR V-J signatures, a discovery cohort of around 98 patients was used, comprising 40 to 45 with Graves' ophthalmopathy and 55 to 65 with stable Graves' hyperthyroidism. In addition, the study compared T-cell repertoires in thyroid tissue and in blood from six Graves' hyperthyroidism patients. According to the paper, TCR Vbeta CDR3 sequencing was carried out on over 130 peripheral blood samples, which came from 40 to 45 ophthalmopathy, approximately 78 hyperthyroidism and approximately 17 progressor patients. Following sampling, methimazole starting at 30 mg daily was given to hyperthyroidism patients, and high-dose intravenous methylprednisolone was given to ophthalmopathy patients. Prospective prediction of ophthalmopathy was tested in an independent validation cohort of fewer than 20 hyperthyroidism patients and 15 to 17 patients who later progressed to ophthalmopathy. For training and testing, the 80 to 100 patients in the discovery cohort were randomly divided in a 7:3 ratio.

This clonotype was found many times. The specificity of this receptor is unknown. Base qualities are missing; no much larger clone stands one base away. CDR3 length: 17 amino acids, cysteine to phenylalanine. Just the 51-base CDR3 DNA is kept, in frame starting at base 1. CDR1 and CDR2 (MNHEY, SVGEGT) derive from the germline V gene. V ends up 7 bases short and J 0 bases short, with an unmatched junction base count of 13. The paper's findings and limits, for the study overall: In validation, progression to ophthalmopathy was predicted by the model with nearly 71% sensitivity and nearly 75% specificity, a median of 6.5 months before onset. A 13 V-J signature model separated ophthalmopathy from stable hyperthyroidism, with roughly 88% sensitivity and 81.08% specificity in cross-validation and 80%/75% in testing. Sample size was not statistically predetermined, and blinding of investigators to group allocation was not performed. Most expanded thyroid clonotypes (frequency above 0.001) were also detected in blood, a finding suggesting that blood repertoires may reflect thyroid immune responses.

Amplification of TCR beta CDR3 regions was carried out from RNA transcripts. The TCR CDR3 was subjected to a first round of RT-PCR using the HTBI primer set and the Qiagen OneStep RT-PCR kit. A second multiplex PCR round built the libraries, followed by size selection and purification. Paired-end sequencing of the libraries was performed with 100 bp reads on an Illumina HiSeq2000. On the study's bioinformatics: Raw data were processed with SOAPnuke, discarding reads with adapters, uncalled bases, mean Phred below 15, or no exact constant-primer or identifier match. COPE v1.2.5 was used to merge high-quality paired reads, and clonotypes were defined as unique nucleotide sequences. MiTCR v1.1 was used to align the clonotypes against IMGT TRBV, TRBD and TRBJ reference segments. Analysis was restricted to V-J combinations with a frequency above 0.0001, which covered about 99% of repertoires. The TCS score was defined as F50 (clonal expansion) divided by E x V (chaos), with BLOSUM62-based TCRdist calculated between CDR3 peptides within each V-J. Welch's t-statistics and random forest reduced around 550 V-J features to some 14, which were used in a naive Bayes classifier (R e1071). TCRdb took the public reads, trimmed them with fastp at Q25, ran MiXCR for clone calling and kept in-frame beta chains. One record per CDR3 amino acid sequence lists the most common genes and DNA. TCRdb's processing, not the authors', yielded these V and J calls. For this sample the table gives some 300,000 distinct CDR3 sequences, of which 13% were detected only once. More than 7.5% of the sample comes from the top ten.

Hyperthyroidism patients were newly diagnosed, had a disease duration of under 2 months, and were aged 18 to 65 years. The study excluded patients with uncontrolled infections, other autoimmune diseases, pregnancy or lactation. Diagnoses were established on the basis of clinical symptoms, serum thyroxine and TRAb, thyroid ultrasound, and orbital computed tomography. For progressor patients, blood was drawn at the first diagnosis of hyperthyroidism, before any ophthalmopathy symptoms had appeared. Ficoll-Paque density gradient centrifugation was used to isolate PBMCs from around 9.1 ml of fresh peripheral blood. Patients classed as progressors first received a Graves' hyperthyroidism diagnosis and then went on to develop ophthalmopathy during follow-up. Total RNA was extracted using Trizol reagent, and RNA quality was assessed on an Agilent 2100 Bioanalyzer.

The sample comprised blood. This sequence uses TRBV6-2 or TRBV6-3 and TRBJ2-7; 9 bases in the junction line up with TRBD1. The sequence came from a woman aged 25 to 45 with Graves' hyperthyroidism that later progressed to Graves' ophthalmopathy. The DNA sequence is TGTGCCAGCACCTCAATCGCCGGGACAGGGTTCTCCTACGAGCAGTACTTC. Translation gives CASTSIAGTGFSYEQYF.